This T cell receptor beta chain was documented in a study of blood T cell repertoires in COVID-19. Patients of the Seattle cohort, enrolled during active infection, were followed longitudinally. Here immunoSEQ multiplex PCR was the method, and the copy in TCRdb shows in-frame clones only, minus some. Of approximately 300,000 clones in the sample, approximately 85% were seen once. Specimen: peripheral blood. This receptor was identified in a human donor with COVID-19, enrolled during active disease. The donor label of this sample is uncertain.

The CDR3 DNA is TGTGCCACCGAATCGGACAGGGACGGCTATGGCTACACCTTC. Its protein is CATESDRDGYGYTF. The chain is built from TRBV28 and TRBJ1-2; 8 bases are shared with TRBD1. V dropped 10 bases and J dropped 4; count of bases not matched to a gene: 11. CDR3 size: 14 residues. The germline V gene has CDR1 MDHEN and CDR2 SYDVKM.